Described below is a single T cell receptor (beta chain) sequence and its context. The data are from a study of technical replicates of blood from a few donors. Clones were read by immunoSEQ multiplex PCR, and TCRdb kept only the in-frame ones, dropping some. The sample consists of approximately 87,000 clones, approximately 96% of them appearing once. CDR1 is SEHNR and CDR2 is FQNEAQ in the germline V gene (reference sequence). V shed 1 base and J 6 bases; nucleotides not matched to a gene: 5. This CDR3 contains 14 residues. The V gene is TRBV7-9, the J gene TRBJ1-2; 7 bases line up with TRBD1. The receptor was isolated from a human donor in good health. Sequencing input: T cells isolated from PBMCs. The CDR3 DNA reads as TGTGCCAGCAGCTTAGAGTCAGGGGGTAATGGCTACACCTTC. The encoded protein is CASSLESGGNGYTF.